Presented here are 16 T cell receptor beta chains from one specimen sequenced in a study of blood T cell repertoires in COVID-19. Libraries were prepared by immunoSEQ multiplex PCR; TCRdb keeps only in-frame clonotypes and omits some of them. The table lists 200,000 to 250,000 clones, over 70% of them singletons. Sample: peripheral blood. The source is a woman between 70 and 85 years old with acute or convalescent COVID-19.

The J gene is TRBJ2-1, the V gene TRBV5-1, with 8 positions matching TRBD2. With 0 bases clipped from V and 8 bases from J, the junction kept 7 bases outside the gene matches. Germline V gene data show CDR1 as SGHRS and CDR2 as YFSETQ. The length of the CDR3 is 15 residues. The CDR3 coding sequence is TGCGCCAGCAGCTTGGCAGCGGGAGTCGGGGATGAGCAGTTCTTC. Its protein is CASSLAAGVGDEQFF.

This chain connects TRBV28 to TRBJ2-2; 14 nucleotides agree with TRBD2. In germline, CDR1 is MDHEN, CDR2 SYDVKM. This CDR3 region has 17 residues. Unmatched junction bases numbered 9, after V lost 6 bases and J lost 6 bases. As DNA, the CDR3 is TGTGCCAGCAGGACTAGCGGGAGGGCCGTTCATTCCGGGGAGCTGTTTTTT. Amino acids: CASRTSGRAVHSGELFF.

This chain uses TRBV28 with TRBJ1-2; 10 bases line up with TRBD1. The germline V gene encodes CDR1 MDHEN and CDR2 SYDVKM. Losses at the gene ends were 6 bases for V and 6 bases for J; bases not matched to a gene: 1. This CDR3 has 12 residues. The CDR3 sequence is CASRGQGNGYTF. The CDR3 DNA reads TGTGCCAGCAGGGGACAGGGGAATGGCTACACCTTC.

This sequence joins TRBV20-1 and TRBJ2-2; D remains unclear. The V gene lost 3 bases and the J gene lost 3 bases, with 5 bases spanning the gap. Germline CDR1 DFQATT, CDR2 SNEGSKA (reference sequence). The CDR3 is made up of 12 amino acids. CDR3 nucleotide sequence: TGCAGTGCTAGTGCAGACACCGGGGAGCTGTTTTTT. Translated, it gives CSASADTGELFF.

The chain has TRBV10-3 and TRBJ2-1, with TRBD2 identical over 7 bases. J gave up 7 bases and V 4 bases, and 7 bases lay outside the gene matches. Germline V gene sequence: CDR1 ENHRY, CDR2 SYGVKD. This CDR3 contains 14 residues. The CDR3 is CAISGGGSGNEQFF. CDR3 nucleotides: TGTGCCATCAGTGGGGGCGGGAGCGGGAATGAGCAGTTCTTC.

The rearrangement uses TRBV28 and TRBJ1-6; a possible D gene is TRBD1 (5 bases). CDR1 and CDR2 from the germline V gene are MDHEN and SYDVKM. The V and J ends lost 5 bases and 9 bases respectively, with 20 bases between them. The CDR3 runs to 16 residues. Here the CDR3 DNA reads TGTGCCAGCAGTAAACTCGGACACCCGTGGGCTTCACCCCTCCACTTT. Protein product: CASSKLGHPWASPLHF.

The gene calls are TRBV21-1 and TRBJ1-5; TRBD1, the D gene given by the table, was not confirmed from the DNA. TRBV21-1 is assigned pseudogene status. The CDR3 is made up of 18 amino acids. The CDR3 DNA reads TGTGCCAGCAGCGCTTCCGCTGGAAGGGGTAAGGGCAATCAGCCCCAGCATTTT. Its protein product is CASSASAGRGKGNQPQHF.

This rearrangement joins TRBV28 to TRBJ1-1; TRBD1 might be the D (5 bases). Trimming stripped 5 bases from V and 9 bases from J, with 10 bases between. The CDR3 sequence is 11 residues long. The germline V gene has CDR1 MDHEN and CDR2 SYDVKM. The CDR3 DNA is TGTGCCAGCAGTCCCGCAGGGAAAGCTTTCTTT. Translation gives CASSPAGKAFF.

The rearrangement joins TRBV21-1 to TRBJ1-5; TRBD1 reflects the table's D call only, with no check against the DNA. TRBV21-1 is recorded as a pseudogene. This CDR3 comprises 15 residues. The chain's CDR3 is CASSTTGGRQSAPAF. The CDR3 coding sequence is TGTGCCAGCAGCACCACAGGGGGCAGGCAATCAGCCCCAGCATTT.

The chain employs TRBV21-1 and TRBJ1-1; the table calls TRBD1, which could not be checked here. TRBV21-1 has pseudogene status. The CDR3 length is 14 residues. The CDR3 DNA sequence: TGTGCCAGCAGCAAAGGCCGCAGTCACACTGAAGCTTTCTTT. Translating gives CASSKGRSHTEAFF.

The rearrangement uses TRBV11-2 and TRBJ2-7; maybe TRBD1 (5 bases). Germline CDR1 is SGHAT and CDR2 is FQNNGV. The CDR3 is 13 residues long. Trimming took off 1 base at V and 3 bases at J, with 7 bases between the two ends. CDR3 residues: CASSLGGGYEQYF. Here the CDR3 DNA reads TGTGCCAGCAGCTTAGGGGGCGGCTACGAGCAGTACTTC.

The CDR3 DNA follows: TGTGCCAGCAGTTTATCTGGTAGCGGGAGTCTTGAGACCCAGTACTTC. This sequence encodes CASSLSGSGSLETQYF. This chain connects TRBV28 to TRBJ2-5, with 9 bases fitting TRBD2. Germline loops: CDR1 MDHEN, CDR2 SYDVKM. With V trimmed by 1 base and J by 5 bases, 8 bases remained unmatched. This CDR3 region has 16 residues.

This chain links TRBV2 with TRBJ2-7; TRBD2 matches 9 bases. The CDR3 length is 15 residues. Looked up from germline, CDR1 is SNHLY and CDR2 is FYNNEI. Trimming took 3 bases from V and 2 from J; bases not matched to a gene: 5. The CDR3 region is CASSEVLAGPYEQYF. In DNA form, the CDR3 reads TGTGCCAGCAGTGAGGTTCTAGCGGGACCCTACGAGCAGTACTTC.

The rearrangement links TRBV2 to TRBJ2-1; 14 bases align to TRBD2. The V gene end was trimmed by 4 bases and the J gene end by 7 bases; junction bases not matched to a gene: 6. CDR1 SNHLY and CDR2 FYNNEI come from the germline V gene. This CDR3 is 16 amino acids long. The CDR3 protein is CASSAETSGRGNEQFF. In DNA form, the CDR3 reads TGTGCCAGCAGTGCGGAGACTAGCGGGAGGGGAAATGAGCAGTTCTTC.

This rearrangement joins TRBV5-4 to TRBJ1-3; D may be TRBD1 (5 bases). V was pared by 5 bases and J by 3 bases, with 12 bases between. The CDR3 totals 14 residues. CDR1 is SGHNT, CDR2 YYREEE, per germline (reference sequence). CDR3 loop: CASRDQGSGNTIYF. CDR3 nucleotide sequence: TGTGCCAGCAGGGACCAGGGAAGTGGAAACACCATATATTTT.

V and J are TRBV11-2 and TRBJ2-3, with TRBD2 matching 11 bases. J was trimmed by 0 bases and V by 2 bases; bases with no gene match: 7. CDR1 and CDR2 (germline): SGHAT, FQNNGV. The length of the CDR3 is 18 residues. This CDR3 reads CASSLFRTSGSSTDTQYF. The CDR3 nucleotides are TGTGCCAGCAGCTTATTCAGGACTAGCGGGTCTAGCACAGATACGCAGTATTTT.